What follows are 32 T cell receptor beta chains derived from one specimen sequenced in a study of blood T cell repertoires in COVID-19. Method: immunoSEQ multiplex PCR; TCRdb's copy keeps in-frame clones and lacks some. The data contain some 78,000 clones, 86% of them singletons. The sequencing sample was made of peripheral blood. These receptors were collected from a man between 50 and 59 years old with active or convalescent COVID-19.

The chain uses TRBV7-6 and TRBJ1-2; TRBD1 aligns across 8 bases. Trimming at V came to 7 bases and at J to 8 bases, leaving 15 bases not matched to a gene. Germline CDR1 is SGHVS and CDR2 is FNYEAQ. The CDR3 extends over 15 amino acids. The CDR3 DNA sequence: TGTGCCAGCAACAATAAACCAGGGGGCGCTAGGGGCTACACCTTC. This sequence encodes CASNNKPGGARGYTF.

CDR3: CASSLGGVGFNEKLFF. Here the CDR3 DNA reads TGTGCCAGCAGTTTAGGGGGGGTCGGGTTTAATGAAAAACTGTTTTTT. The V and J genes are TRBV27 and TRBJ1-4; D is perhaps TRBD1 (5 bases). The CDR3 consists of 16 residues. Trimming pared 2 bases from V and 4 bases from J, leaving 14 bases between. Germline V gene lookup returns CDR1 MNHEY and CDR2 SMNVEV (reference sequence).

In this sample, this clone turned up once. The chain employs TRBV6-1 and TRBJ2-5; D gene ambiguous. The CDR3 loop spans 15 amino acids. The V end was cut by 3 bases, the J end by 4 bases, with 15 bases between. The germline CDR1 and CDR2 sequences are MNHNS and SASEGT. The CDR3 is CASSELQSESETQYF. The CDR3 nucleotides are TGTGCCAGCAGTGAGTTACAGTCCGAATCAGAGACCCAGTACTTC.

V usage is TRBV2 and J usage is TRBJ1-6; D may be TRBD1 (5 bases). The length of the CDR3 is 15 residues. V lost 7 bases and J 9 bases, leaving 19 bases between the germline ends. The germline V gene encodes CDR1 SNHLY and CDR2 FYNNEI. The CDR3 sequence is CASKTDLGQGSPLHF. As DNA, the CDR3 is TGTGCCAGCAAGACTGACCTCGGGCAGGGTTCACCCCTCCACTTT.

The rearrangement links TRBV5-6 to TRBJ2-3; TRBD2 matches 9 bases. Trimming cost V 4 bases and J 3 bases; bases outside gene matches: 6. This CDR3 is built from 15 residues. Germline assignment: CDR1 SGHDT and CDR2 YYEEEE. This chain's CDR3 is CASSPQAGGTDTQYF. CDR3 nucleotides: TGTGCCAGCAGCCCACAAGCGGGAGGAACAGATACGCAGTATTTT.

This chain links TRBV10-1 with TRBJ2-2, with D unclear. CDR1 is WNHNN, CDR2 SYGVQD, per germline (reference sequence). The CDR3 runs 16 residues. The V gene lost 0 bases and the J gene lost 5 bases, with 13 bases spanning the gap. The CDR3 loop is CASSESNLLLTGELFF. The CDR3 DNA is TGCGCCAGCAGTGAGTCGAACTTACTCCTTACCGGGGAGCTGTTTTTT.

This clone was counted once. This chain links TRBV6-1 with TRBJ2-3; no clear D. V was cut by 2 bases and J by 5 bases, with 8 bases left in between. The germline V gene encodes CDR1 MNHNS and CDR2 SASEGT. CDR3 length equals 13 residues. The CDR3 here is CASSEQVIDTQYF. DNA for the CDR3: TGTGCCAGCAGTGAACAGGTGATAGATACGCAGTATTTT.

For the CDR3, the DNA is TGCGCCAGCAGCCCGACAGCTAACTATGGCTACACCTTC. It encodes CASSPTANYGYTF. This chain links TRBV4-1 with TRBJ1-2, with D possibly being TRBD1 (5 bases). Trimming pared 4 bases from V and 0 bases from J, leaving 6 bases between. The germline CDR1 and CDR2 sequences are MGHRA and YSYEKL. CDR3 length: 13 residues.

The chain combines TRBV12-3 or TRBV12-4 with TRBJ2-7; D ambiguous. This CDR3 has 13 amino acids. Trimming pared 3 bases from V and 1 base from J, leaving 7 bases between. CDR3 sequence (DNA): TGTGCCAGCAGTTTTGGCAGATCCTACGAGCAGTACTTC. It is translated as CASSFGRSYEQYF.

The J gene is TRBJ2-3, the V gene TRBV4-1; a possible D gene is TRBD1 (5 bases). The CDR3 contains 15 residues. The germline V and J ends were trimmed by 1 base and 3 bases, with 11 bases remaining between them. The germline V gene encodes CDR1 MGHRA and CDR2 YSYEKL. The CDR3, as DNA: TGCGCCAGCAGCCAAGCGGACATACTGACAGATACGCAGTATTTT. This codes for CASSQADILTDTQYF.

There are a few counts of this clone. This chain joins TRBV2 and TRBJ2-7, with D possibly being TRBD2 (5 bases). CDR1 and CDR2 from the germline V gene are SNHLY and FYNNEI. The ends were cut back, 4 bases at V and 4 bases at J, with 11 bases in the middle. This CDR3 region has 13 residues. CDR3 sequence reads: CASSAPGIYEQYF. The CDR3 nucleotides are TGTGCCAGCAGTGCGCCGGGAATATACGAGCAGTACTTC. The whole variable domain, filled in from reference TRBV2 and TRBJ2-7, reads EPEVTQTPSHQVTQMGQEVILRCVPISNHLYFYWYRQILGQKVEFLVSFYNNEISEKSEIFDDQFSVERPDGSNFTLKIRSTKLEDSAMYFCASSAPGIYEQYFGPGTRLTVT.

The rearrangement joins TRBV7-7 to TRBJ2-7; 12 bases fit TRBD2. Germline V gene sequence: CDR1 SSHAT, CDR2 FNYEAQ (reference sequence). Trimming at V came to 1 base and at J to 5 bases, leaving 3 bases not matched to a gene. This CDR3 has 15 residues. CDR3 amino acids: CASSLGLAGVDEQYF. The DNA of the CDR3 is TGTGCCAGCAGCTTAGGACTAGCGGGGGTAGACGAGCAGTACTTC.

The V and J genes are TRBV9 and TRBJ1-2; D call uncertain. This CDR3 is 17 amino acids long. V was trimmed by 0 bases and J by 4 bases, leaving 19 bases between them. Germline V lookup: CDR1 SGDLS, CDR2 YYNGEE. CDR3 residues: CASSVALERGLGYGYTF. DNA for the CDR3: TGTGCCAGCAGCGTAGCTCTCGAGCGGGGATTGGGCTATGGCTACACCTTC.

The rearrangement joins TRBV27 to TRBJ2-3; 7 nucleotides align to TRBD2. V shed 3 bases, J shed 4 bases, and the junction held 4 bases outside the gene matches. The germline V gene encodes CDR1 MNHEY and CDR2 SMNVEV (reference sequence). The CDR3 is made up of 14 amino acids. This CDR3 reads CASSFLAGADTQYF. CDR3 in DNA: TGTGCCAGCAGTTTTCTGGCGGGGGCAGATACGCAGTATTTT.

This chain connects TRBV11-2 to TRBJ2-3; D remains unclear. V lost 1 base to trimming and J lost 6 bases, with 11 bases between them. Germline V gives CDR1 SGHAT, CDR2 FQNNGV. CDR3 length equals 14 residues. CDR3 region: CASSLARSVDTQYF. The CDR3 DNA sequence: TGTGCCAGCAGCTTAGCCCGTTCCGTGGATACGCAGTATTTT.

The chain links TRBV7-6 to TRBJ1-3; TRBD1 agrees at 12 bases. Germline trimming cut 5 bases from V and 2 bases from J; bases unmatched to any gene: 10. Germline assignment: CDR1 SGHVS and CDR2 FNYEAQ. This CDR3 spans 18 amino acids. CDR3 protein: CASSPRDRGQNTGNTIYF. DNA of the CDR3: TGTGCCAGCAGCCCACGGGACAGGGGGCAAAACACTGGAAACACCATATATTTT.

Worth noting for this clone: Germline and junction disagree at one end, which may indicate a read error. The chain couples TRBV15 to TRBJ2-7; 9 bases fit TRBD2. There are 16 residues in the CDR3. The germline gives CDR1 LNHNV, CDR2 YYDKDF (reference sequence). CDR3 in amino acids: CATSRVTSGHTYEQYF. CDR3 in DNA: TGTGCCACCAGCAGAGTGACTAGCGGTCACACCTACGAACAGTACTTC. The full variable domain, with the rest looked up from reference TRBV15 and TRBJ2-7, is DAMVIQNPRYQVTQFGKPVTLSCSQTLNHNVMYWYQQKSSQAPKLLFHYYDKDFNNEADTPDNFQSRRPNTSFCFLDIRSPGLGDTAMYLCATSRVTSGHTYEQYFGPGTRLTVT.

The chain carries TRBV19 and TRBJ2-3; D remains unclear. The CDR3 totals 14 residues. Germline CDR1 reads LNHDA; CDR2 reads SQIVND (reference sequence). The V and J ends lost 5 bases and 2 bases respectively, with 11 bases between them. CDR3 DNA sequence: TGTGCCAGTAGTTTCCACCAACTCACAGATACGCAGTATTTT. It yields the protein CASSFHQLTDTQYF.

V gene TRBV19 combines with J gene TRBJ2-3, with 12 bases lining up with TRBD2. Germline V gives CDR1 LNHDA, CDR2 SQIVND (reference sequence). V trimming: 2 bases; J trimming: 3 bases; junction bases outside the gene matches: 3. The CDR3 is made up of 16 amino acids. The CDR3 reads CASSILAGGPTDTQYF. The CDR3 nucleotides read TGTGCCAGTAGTATACTAGCGGGGGGGCCAACAGATACGCAGTATTTT.

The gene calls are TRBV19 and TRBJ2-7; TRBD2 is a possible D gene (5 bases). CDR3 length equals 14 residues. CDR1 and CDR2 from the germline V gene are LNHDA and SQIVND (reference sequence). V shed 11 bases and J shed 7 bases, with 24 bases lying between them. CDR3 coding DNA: TGTGCCTCAGGACCCCGGGAACGCCGTGGGGAGCAGTACTTC. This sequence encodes CASGPRERRGEQYF.

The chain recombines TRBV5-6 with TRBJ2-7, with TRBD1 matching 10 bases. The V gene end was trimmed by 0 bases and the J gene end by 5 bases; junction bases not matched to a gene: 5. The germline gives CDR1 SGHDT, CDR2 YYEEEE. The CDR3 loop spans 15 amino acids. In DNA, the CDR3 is TGTGCCAGCAGCTTGGCGGGGACAGGGGAACACGAGCAGTACTTC. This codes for CASSLAGTGEHEQYF. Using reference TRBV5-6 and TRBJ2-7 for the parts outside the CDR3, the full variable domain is DAGVTQSPTHLIKTRGQQVTLRCSPKSGHDTVSWYQQALGQGPQFIFQYYEEEERQRGNFPDRFSGHQFPNYSSELNVNALLLGDSALYLCASSLAGTGEHEQYFGPGTRLTVT.

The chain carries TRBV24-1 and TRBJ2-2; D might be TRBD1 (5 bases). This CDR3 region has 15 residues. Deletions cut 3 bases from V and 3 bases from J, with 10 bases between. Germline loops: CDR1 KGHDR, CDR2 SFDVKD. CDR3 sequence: CATSDLTGDTGELFF. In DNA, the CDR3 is TGTGCCACCAGTGATCTCACAGGCGACACCGGGGAGCTGTTTTTT.

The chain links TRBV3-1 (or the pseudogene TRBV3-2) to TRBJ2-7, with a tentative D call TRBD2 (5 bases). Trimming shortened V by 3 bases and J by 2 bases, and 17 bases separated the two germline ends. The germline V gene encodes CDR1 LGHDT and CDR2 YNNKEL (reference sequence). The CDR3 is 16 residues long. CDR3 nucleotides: TGTGCCAGCAGCCAGTTCCCAGCGGAAATTACCTACGAGCAGTACTTC. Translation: CASSQFPAEITYEQYF.

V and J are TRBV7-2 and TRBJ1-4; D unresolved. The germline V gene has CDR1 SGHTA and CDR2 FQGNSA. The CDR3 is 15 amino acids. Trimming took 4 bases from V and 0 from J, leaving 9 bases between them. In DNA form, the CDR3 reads TGTGCCAGCAGCTACTCCGGGACAACTAATGAAAAACTGTTTTTT. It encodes CASSYSGTTNEKLFF.

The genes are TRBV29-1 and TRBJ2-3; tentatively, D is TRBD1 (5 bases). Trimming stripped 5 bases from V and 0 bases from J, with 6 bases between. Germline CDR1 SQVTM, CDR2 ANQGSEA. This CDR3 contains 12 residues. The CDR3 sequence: CSVTGSTDTQYF. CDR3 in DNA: TGCAGCGTTACAGGTAGCACAGATACGCAGTATTTT.

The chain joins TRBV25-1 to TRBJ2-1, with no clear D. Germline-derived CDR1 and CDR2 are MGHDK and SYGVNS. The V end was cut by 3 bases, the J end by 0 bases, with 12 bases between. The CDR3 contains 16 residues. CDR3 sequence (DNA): TGTGCCAGCAGTGATCCGGGTATCAGCTCCTACAATGAGCAGTTCTTC. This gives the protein CASSDPGISSYNEQFF.

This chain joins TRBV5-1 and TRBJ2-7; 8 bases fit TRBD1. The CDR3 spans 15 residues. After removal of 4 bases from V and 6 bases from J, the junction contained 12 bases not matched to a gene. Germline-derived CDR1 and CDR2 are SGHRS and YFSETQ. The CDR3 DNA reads TGCGCCAGCAGCCGGAGACAGGGGCCCCTGGGCGAGCAGTACTTC. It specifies CASSRRQGPLGEQYF.

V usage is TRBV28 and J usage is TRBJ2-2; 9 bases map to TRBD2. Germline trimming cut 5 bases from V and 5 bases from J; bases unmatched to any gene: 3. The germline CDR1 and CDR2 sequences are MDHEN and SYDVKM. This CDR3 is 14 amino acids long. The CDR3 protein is CASSRSGRTGELFF. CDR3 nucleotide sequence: TGTGCCAGCAGTAGAAGCGGGAGGACCGGGGAGCTGTTTTTT.

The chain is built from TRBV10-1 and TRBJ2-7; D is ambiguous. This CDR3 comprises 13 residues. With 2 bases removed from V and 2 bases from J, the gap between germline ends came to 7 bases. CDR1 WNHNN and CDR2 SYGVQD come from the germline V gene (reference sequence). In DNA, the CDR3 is TGCGCCAGCAGTGAGATCGGTACCTACGAGCAGTACTTC. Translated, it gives CASSEIGTYEQYF.

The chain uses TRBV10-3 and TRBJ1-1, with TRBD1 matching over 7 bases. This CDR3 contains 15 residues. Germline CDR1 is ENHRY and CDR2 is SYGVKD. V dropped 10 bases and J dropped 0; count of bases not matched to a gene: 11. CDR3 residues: CATSGATGLNTEAFF. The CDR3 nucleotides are TGTGCCACCTCTGGCGCGACAGGGTTGAACACTGAAGCTTTCTTT.

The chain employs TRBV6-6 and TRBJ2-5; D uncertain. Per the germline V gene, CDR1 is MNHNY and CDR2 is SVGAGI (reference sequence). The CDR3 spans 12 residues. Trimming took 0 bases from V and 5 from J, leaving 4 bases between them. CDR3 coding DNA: TGTGCCAGCAGTTACTCCAGGGAGACCCAGTACTTC. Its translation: CASSYSRETQYF.

CDR3 nucleotides: TGTGCCATCAGTGAGTCGGGGGGGATCAATCAGCCCCAGCATTTT. Translation: CAISESGGINQPQHF. The chain is built from TRBV10-3 and TRBJ1-5, with D perhaps matching TRBD1 (5 bases). The CDR3 runs 15 residues. The V end was cut by 0 bases, the J end by 3 bases, with 9 bases between. CDR1 and CDR2 (germline): ENHRY, SYGVKD.